The 28 T cell receptor beta chains listed next were all sequenced from one sample in a study of prognosis after radiotherapy for stage I lung cancer. CDR3 of TCR beta was amplified from genomic DNA via a two-round multiplex PCR. Primers (each specific to one TRBV or TRBJ gene) were used in first-round PCR. TCRdb re-called the multiplex PCR reads through MiXCR, storing one row per CDR3 protein. The table records roughly 30,000 distinct CDR3 sequences, less than 40% of them present only once. Sequencing used PBMCs, obtained before or after stereotactic body radiation therapy (not recorded which). These receptor sequences come from a donor older than 45 with non-small cell lung cancer.

The chain is built from TRBV27 and TRBJ1-5; weak D call: TRBD1 (5 bases). CDR3 length: 14 residues. Germline CDR1 reads MNHEY; CDR2 reads SMNVEV (reference sequence). Trimming removed 5 bases from V and 2 bases from J, with 10 bases in between. CDR3: CASSPQACNQPQHF. The CDR3 bases are TGTGCCAGCAGTCCACAGGCGTGCAATCAGCCCCAGCATTTT.

The table lists this clonotype with many counts. The chain uses TRBV28 and TRBJ1-6, with D possibly matching TRBD1 (5 bases). The CDR3 covers 18 residues. V was pared by 2 bases and J by 4 bases, with 18 bases between. The germline V gene has CDR1 MDHEN and CDR2 SYDVKM. CDR3 nucleotide sequence: TGTGCCAGCAGTTTAGGACGAGGGGTGGGGATATATAATTCACCCCTCCACTTT. Protein product: CASSLGRGVGIYNSPLHF. Looking up the rest from reference TRBV28 and TRBJ1-6 gives the full variable domain: DVKVTQSSRYLVKRTGEKVFLECVQDMDHENMFWYRQDPGLGLRLIYFSYDVKMKEKGDIPEGYSVSREKKERFSLILESASTNQTSMYLCASSLGRGVGIYNSPLHFGNGTRLTVT.

This clonotype was counted many times. The V and J genes are TRBV28 and TRBJ2-2; D is perhaps TRBD2 (6 bases). V lost 2 bases and J 6 bases, leaving 7 bases between the germline ends. The CDR3 covers 13 residues. Germline V gene data show CDR1 as MDHEN and CDR2 as SYDVKM. This CDR3 reads CASSLGGSGELFF. CDR3 in DNA: TGTGCCAGCAGTTTAGGAGGGTCCGGGGAGCTGTTTTTT.

About this clonotype itself: A much larger clone is a single base away; this may be a read error. The chain carries TRBV20-1 and TRBJ2-5; D remains unclear. The CDR3 loop spans 12 amino acids. The V gene's germline CDR1 is DFQATT and CDR2 SNEGSKA (reference sequence). The CDR3 loop reads CTLVDGQDTQYF. CDR3 sequence (DNA): TGCACCTTAGTGGACGGGCAAGATACCCAGTACTTC.

This chain joins TRBV7-6 and TRBJ2-3; D unclear. Trimming removed 4 bases at V and 6 bases at J, with 5 bases between. The CDR3 runs to 11 residues. The germline CDR1 and CDR2 sequences are SGHVS and FNYEAQ. The CDR3 DNA is TGTGCCAGCAGCTCATCGGATACGCAGTATTTT. Encoded protein: CASSSSDTQYF.

The chain joins TRBV7-3 to TRBJ1-2, with 7 bases identical to TRBD1. The CDR3 is 13 amino acids. Germline CDR1 SGHTA, CDR2 FQGTGA. V gave up 4 bases and J gave up 4 bases; unmatched junction bases: 3. CDR3: CASSSGGGYGYTF. The CDR3 bases are TGTGCCAGCAGCTCAGGGGGAGGCTATGGCTACACCTTC.

This clonotype was found many times. This chain connects TRBV6-5 to TRBJ2-6; the D gene is possibly TRBD1 (6 bases). The CDR3 length is 18 residues. V lost 2 bases and J 1 base, leaving 15 bases between the germline ends. The V gene's germline CDR1 is MNHEY and CDR2 SVGAGI. This chain's CDR3 is CASSYITGFSSGANVLTF. As DNA, the CDR3 is TGTGCCAGCAGTTACATCACAGGGTTTTCTTCTGGGGCCAACGTCCTGACTTTC.

This clonotype was seen ten or more times. The rearrangement joins TRBV7-8 to TRBJ2-7, with a tentative D call TRBD1 (6 bases). V was trimmed by 1 base and J by 5 bases, leaving 9 bases between them. This CDR3 spans 13 amino acids. In germline, CDR1 is SGHVS, CDR2 FQNEAQ. Here the CDR3 DNA reads TGTGCCAGCAGCTTAGGACAGGTGGACGAGCAGTACTTC. Amino acids: CASSLGQVDEQYF.

This clonotype has just a few counts. V gene TRBV4-1 combines with J gene TRBJ2-1; 9 positions match TRBD2. Per the germline V gene, CDR1 is MGHRA and CDR2 is YSYEKL. J was trimmed by 4 bases and V by 6 bases; bases with no gene match: 16. CDR3 size: 18 residues. CDR3 nucleotide sequence: TGCGCCAGCAGTCAGGGGCCAGCGGGAGGAAGGCAGTACAATGAGCAGTTCTTC. It translates to CASSQGPAGGRQYNEQFF.

Of note for this clonotype: A read error is likely here: a far larger clone is one base away. The chain recombines TRBV6-8 with TRBJ1-1, with D maybe TRBD1 (6 bases). The CDR3 runs to 16 residues. Germline-derived CDR1 and CDR2 are MNHGY and SAAAGT. CDR3 residues: CASSQGVGDGDTEPFF. CDR3 DNA sequence: TGTGCCAGCAGCCAGGGCGTCGGCGACGGGGACACTGAACCTTTCTTT.

This clonotype was seen many times. The chain has TRBV24-1 and TRBJ2-1, with 9 positions matching TRBD1. The germline gives CDR1 KGHDR, CDR2 SFDVKD. V was pared by 7 bases and J by 4 bases, with 7 bases of the junction left unmatched. The CDR3 consists of 15 residues. The CDR3 loop reads CATRGVGQGYNEQFF. The CDR3 DNA reads TGTGCCACCAGGGGGGTGGGACAGGGTTACAATGAGCAGTTCTTC.

This clonotype was detected ten times or more. J is TRBJ1-2 and V is TRBV4-1; 7 bases align to TRBD1. The CDR3 length is 14 residues. Trimming at V came to 4 bases and at J to 7 bases, leaving 9 bases not matched to a gene. Germline V gene lookup returns CDR1 MGHRA and CDR2 YSYEKL. The CDR3 loop reads CASSRPGQKTGYTF. CDR3 coding DNA: TGCGCCAGCAGCCGACCGGGACAGAAAACTGGCTACACCTTC.

Note on this clonotype: A much larger clone is a single base away; this may be a read error. The CDR3: CASSQVLTSSYEQYF. The CDR3 DNA reads as TGTGCCAGCAGCCAAGTCCTCACGAGCTCCTACGAGCAGTACTTC. The genes are TRBV4-2 and TRBJ2-7; D uncertain. Trimming pared 1 base from V and 0 bases from J, leaving 10 bases between. CDR3 length equals 15 residues. Germline V gene lookup returns CDR1 LGHNA and CDR2 YNFKEQ.

This chain links TRBV6-1 with TRBJ2-1; 8 bases are a match to TRBD1. In germline, CDR1 is MNHNS, CDR2 SASEGT. CDR3 length: 15 amino acids. J was trimmed by 5 bases and V by 4 bases; bases with no gene match: 7. The CDR3 DNA is TGTGCCAGCAGTGCCGGACAGGGAGTACACAATGAGCAGTTCTTC. Protein: CASSAGQGVHNEQFF.

Points on this clonotype: A much larger clone lies a single base off, so this may be a read error. The rearrangement links TRBV20-1 to TRBJ1-4, with D uncertain. This CDR3 contains 13 residues. Per germline, CDR1 DFQATT and CDR2 SNEGSKA (reference sequence). V was pared by 6 bases and J by 7 bases, with 15 bases between. This chain's CDR3 is CSAQEAFSEKLFF. DNA for the CDR3: TGCAGTGCCCAAGAGGCTTTCAGTGAAAAACTGTTTTTT.

At least ten counts were recorded for this clonotype. The chain carries TRBV20-1 and TRBJ1-5; TRBD1 matches at 9 bases. Germline V CDR1 and CDR2: DFQATT, SNEGSKA (reference sequence). CDR3 length: 14 amino acids. The ends lost 6 bases at V and 3 bases at J; junction bases unmatched: 6. CDR3 in amino acids: CSAQTGGDNQPQHF. The CDR3 DNA sequence: TGCAGTGCGCAAACAGGGGGCGACAATCAGCCCCAGCATTTT.

This clonotype was counted ten times or more. V is TRBV24-1 and J is TRBJ2-1, with 12 bases aligning to TRBD2. The CDR3 loop spans 18 amino acids. CDR1 and CDR2 from the germline V gene are KGHDR and SFDVKD. The junction had 14 bases not matched to a gene; V was cut back by 3 bases and J by 9 bases. The CDR3: CATSDPGLAGKGRLEQFF. The CDR3 nucleotides read TGTGCCACCAGTGATCCCGGACTAGCGGGAAAAGGCCGTCTTGAGCAGTTCTTC.

Concerning this clonotype itself: A much larger clone lies one base from this, so it may be a read error. The chain has TRBV9 and TRBJ2-3; no firm D call. V lost 0 bases and J lost 4, with 3 bases in between. The CDR3 runs to 12 residues. In germline, CDR1 is SGDLS, CDR2 YYNGEE. The CDR3 sequence: CASSVASDTQYF. The CDR3 DNA follows: TGTGCCAGCAGCGTAGCGTCAGATACGCAGTATTTT.

This clonotype was detected ten times or more. J is TRBJ2-7 and V is TRBV3-1; TRBD2 aligns across 13 bases. Trimming at V came to 5 bases and at J to 6 bases, leaving 7 bases not matched to a gene. The CDR3 loop spans 15 amino acids. The germline CDR1 and CDR2 sequences are LGHDT and YNNKEL (reference sequence). CDR3 nucleotides: TGTGCCAGCAGCGCGCCGGGACTAGCGGGGTCCGAGCAGTACTTC. It codes for CASSAPGLAGSEQYF.

This clonotype was detected many times. The gene calls are TRBV12-3 or TRBV12-4 and TRBJ2-7, with a weak D call TRBD1 (6 bases). The CDR3 is 15 residues long. V was shortened by 5 bases and J by 0 bases, with 14 bases between the two germline ends. CDR3 sequence: CASSSLGQRSYEQYF. CDR3 coding DNA: TGTGCCAGCAGTAGCCTCGGACAGCGCTCCTACGAGCAGTACTTC.

This clonotype was counted a few times. This sequence may be a read error, since a much larger clone differs from it by one base. The J gene is TRBJ2-5, the V gene TRBV6-1; either TRBD1 or TRBD2 may fit D (5 bases each). The CDR3 loop spans 16 amino acids. Germline lookup yields CDR1 MNHNS and CDR2 SASEGT. V shed 6 bases and J shed 2 bases, with 19 bases lying between them. The CDR3 nucleotides are TGTGCCAGCAGCCCTCCTGGTATCGGGGCGCAAGAGACCCAGTACTTC. Translation gives CASSPPGIGAQETQYF.

At least ten counts were recorded for this clonotype. The rearrangement links TRBV6-2 or TRBV6-3 to TRBJ2-4; maybe TRBD1 (5 bases). The V end was cut by 8 bases, the J end by 7 bases, with 18 bases between. CDR1 is MNHEY and CDR2 is SVGEGT in the germline V gene. The CDR3 is 14 amino acids. The CDR3 region has the DNA TGTGCCAGCGTCCCATTGGGGCCTTCGAACATTCAGTACTTC. It codes for CASVPLGPSNIQYF.

This rearrangement joins TRBV6-2 or TRBV6-3 to TRBJ1-2, with no clear D. Germline V gene lookup returns CDR1 MNHEY and CDR2 SVGEGT. The CDR3 loop spans 14 amino acids. V was shortened by 9 bases and J by 10 bases, with 24 bases between the two germline ends. The DNA of the CDR3 is TGTGCCAGTTCCGCCACCGGGAGGCCGACGGACTACACCTTC. It encodes CASSATGRPTDYTF.

This clonotype came up many times. The V and J genes are TRBV4-1 and TRBJ2-2; TRBD2 agrees at 8 bases. Looked up from germline, CDR1 is MGHRA and CDR2 is YSYEKL. J gave up 4 bases and V 2 bases, and 3 bases lay outside the gene matches. The CDR3 is made up of 15 amino acids. DNA of the CDR3: TGCGCCAGCAGCCAACCCGGGAGGGGCACCGGGGAGCTGTTTTTT. It translates to CASSQPGRGTGELFF.

In this sample, this clonotype turned up many times. The chain recombines TRBV18 with TRBJ2-3; D uncertain. The CDR3 has 13 residues. The germline V and J ends were trimmed by 6 bases and 3 bases, with 10 bases remaining between them. The germline gives CDR1 KGHSH, CDR2 LQKENI. This CDR3 is CASSPSRTDTQYF. CDR3 nucleotides: TGTGCCAGCTCGCCCTCCCGTACAGATACGCAGTATTTT.

About this clonotype itself: A much larger clone is a single base away; this may be a read error. V is TRBV9 and J is TRBJ2-7; D might be TRBD2 (5 bases). Germline values: CDR1 SGDLS, CDR2 YYNGEE. V gave up 0 bases and J gave up 10 bases, with 17 bases separating them. The CDR3 is 14 residues long. In DNA, the CDR3 is TGTGCCAGCAGCGTAGGGAGGCTATCCCAGGTTCAGTACTTC. Translating it yields CASSVGRLSQVQYF.

Remarks on this clonotype: A much larger clone is a single base away; this may be a read error. V usage is TRBV5-4 and J usage is TRBJ2-7; possible D gene TRBD1, 5 bases. The CDR3 has 16 residues. CDR1 is SGHNT and CDR2 is YYREEE in the germline V gene (reference sequence). V lost 0 bases and J 3 bases, leaving 16 bases between the germline ends. CDR3 in DNA: TGTGCCAGCAGCTTGGGGTCTGAGACAGTTCTCTACGAGCAGTACTTC. Protein product: CASSLGSETVLYEQYF.

There are many counts of this clonotype. J is TRBJ2-7 and V is TRBV2; 8 bases are shared with TRBD1. The germline V gene encodes CDR1 SNHLY and CDR2 FYNNEI. V trimming: 4 bases; J trimming: 0 bases; junction bases outside the gene matches: 5. The CDR3 contains 15 residues. The CDR3 coding sequence is TGTGCCAGCAGTGGACAGGGGATGATCTCCTACGAGCAGTACTTC. It translates to CASSGQGMISYEQYF.